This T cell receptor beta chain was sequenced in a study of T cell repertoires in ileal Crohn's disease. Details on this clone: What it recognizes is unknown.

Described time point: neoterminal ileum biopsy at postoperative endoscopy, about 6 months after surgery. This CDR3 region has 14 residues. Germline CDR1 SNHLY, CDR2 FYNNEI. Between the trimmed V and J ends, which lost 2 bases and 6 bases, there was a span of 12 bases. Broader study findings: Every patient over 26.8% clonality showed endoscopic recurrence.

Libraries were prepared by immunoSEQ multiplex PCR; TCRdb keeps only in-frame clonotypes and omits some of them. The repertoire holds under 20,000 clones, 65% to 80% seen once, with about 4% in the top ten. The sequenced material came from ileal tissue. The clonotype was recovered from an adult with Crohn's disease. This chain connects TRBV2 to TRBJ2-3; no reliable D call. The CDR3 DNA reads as TGTGCCAGCAGTGAATTTCTTATAGTGGATACGCAGTATTTT. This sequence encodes CASSEFLIVDTQYF.